This is a list of T cell receptor beta chains from one sample in a study of cytotoxic CD8 clonotypes in ibrutinib-treated CLL. The method was immunoSEQ multiplex PCR; TCRdb's version includes in-frame clones alone and lacks a portion of them. The sample yields roughly 300,000 clones, roughly three quarters seen once. Sequenced material: PBMCs, taken at disease progression, from a patient treated with ibrutinib. These receptors were taken from a human donor with chronic lymphocytic leukemia. Both conserved end residues are part of each CDR3. Each record gives: J gene, D gene, V gene, clone size, CDR3 protein, CDR3 DNA. D genes are given only for firm matches. Part of the rows lack a size; the others show once, few, many or a class for expanded clones.

>TRBJ2-7|TRBD1|TRBV6-6|NA
CASSYSGQSYEQYF
TGTGCCAGCAGTTACTCGGGACAGTCGTACGAGCAGTACTTC
>TRBJ2-5|NA|TRBV10-3|NA
CAISVGTGKQETQYF
TGTGCCATCAGTGTGGGGACGGGCAAACAAGAGACCCAGTACTTC
>TRBJ2-1|TRBD2|TRBV25-1|NA
CASSELSGGAEQFF
TGTGCCAGCAGTGAACTAAGCGGGGGCGCTGAGCAGTTCTTC
>TRBJ2-7|NA|TRBV11-2|NA
CASSLGIGSYYEQYF
TGTGCCAGCAGCTTAGGTATCGGGAGCTACTACGAGCAGTACTTC
>TRBJ1-2|NA|TRBV7-2|once
CASSLKGGAYGYTF
TGTGCCAGCAGCTTAAAGGGGGGGGCCTATGGCTACACCTTC
>TRBJ2-1|TRBD1|TRBV5-1|NA
CASSNRTGTANEQFF
TGCGCCAGCAGCAACAGGACAGGGACGGCCAATGAGCAGTTCTTC
>TRBJ1-2|TRBD1|TRBV19|NA
CASSLTGTAYGYTF
TGTGCCAGTAGTCTAACCGGGACAGCCTATGGCTACACCTTC
>TRBJ1-1|NA|TRBV10-3|once
CAIRRAQGPNTEAFF
TGTGCCATCAGGAGGGCTCAGGGTCCCAACACTGAAGCTTTCTTT
>TRBJ1-1|NA|TRBV5-1|NA
CASSRGDSTEAFF
TGCGCCAGCAGCAGGGGAGATAGCACTGAAGCTTTCTTT
>TRBJ2-3|TRBD2|TRBV9|NA
CASSVVLAGLDTQYF
TGTGCCAGCAGCGTAGTACTAGCGGGGTTAGATACGCAGTATTTT
>TRBJ1-2|NA|TRBV5-4|few
CASSLDRGYGYTF
TGTGCCAGCAGCTTGGACCGGGGCTATGGCTACACCTTC
>TRBJ2-7|TRBD2|TRBV2|NA
CASSVSSGGRFEQYF
TGTGCCAGCAGTGTAAGTAGCGGGGGTCGATTCGAGCAGTACTTC
>TRBJ2-2|NA|TRBV7-3|NA
CASSLSPGWGGELFF
TGTGCCAGCAGCTTAAGCCCTGGATGGGGCGGGGAGCTGTTTTTT
>TRBJ1-4|NA|TRBV29-1|once
CSVETGVSPEKLFF
TGCAGCGTTGAGACCGGGGTCTCTCCCGAAAAACTGTTTTTT
>TRBJ2-7|NA|TRBV7-2|NA
CASSGGWGSSYEQYF
TGTGCCAGCAGCGGTGGTTGGGGGAGCTCCTACGAGCAGTACTTC
>TRBJ2-2|NA|TRBV9|NA
CASSVEWRVWGSHGELFF
TGTGCCAGCAGCGTAGAATGGCGGGTTTGGGGTTCCCACGGGGAGCTGTTTTTT
>TRBJ2-5|TRBD2|TRBV7-3|NA
CASSRTSGRAQYF
TGTGCCAGCAGTCGGACTAGCGGGAGAGCCCAGTACTTC
>TRBJ2-7|NA|TRBV2|many
CASSEIGSEAYEQYF
TGTGCCAGCAGTGAAATTGGGTCCGAAGCCTACGAGCAGTACTTC
>TRBJ2-2|NA|TRBV5-1|NA
CASSSGQSGGTGELFF
TGCGCCAGCAGCTCCGGACAGTCCGGCGGGACCGGGGAGCTGTTTTTT
>TRBJ1-3|TRBD1|TRBV11-3|few
CASSSGTGPGNTIYF
TGTGCCAGCAGCTCCGGGACAGGGCCTGGAAACACCATATATTTT
>TRBJ2-2|NA|TRBV6-6|NA
CASSYSENTGELFF
TGTGCCAGCAGTTACTCCGAGAACACCGGGGAGCTGTTTTTT
>TRBJ1-2|NA|TRBV19|NA
CASSLNGAEGNGYTF
TGTGCCAGTAGCCTGAACGGGGCCGAGGGCAATGGCTACACCTTC
>TRBJ2-7|TRBD2|TRBV2|NA
CASSEGSGSRNEQYF
TGTGCCAGCAGTGAGGGTAGCGGGAGTAGAAACGAGCAGTACTTC
>TRBJ2-1|NA|TRBV5-1|NA
CASSLTTGPPLYNEQFF
TGCGCCAGCAGCCTAACGACTGGGCCTCCCCTCTACAATGAGCAGTTCTTC
>TRBJ2-7|TRBD2|TRBV28|NA
CASSLTGLAGEHEQYF
TGTGCCAGCAGTTTGACTGGACTAGCGGGAGAACACGAGCAGTACTTC
>TRBJ1-2|TRBD1|TRBV19|NA
CASSTVMTGTGPPYTF
TGTGCCAGTAGTACCGTTATGACCGGGACAGGTCCTCCCTACACCTTC
>TRBJ1-5|NA|TRBV27|once
CASSLGAGWPQHF
TGTGCCAGCAGTTTGGGGGCGGGGTGGCCCCAGCATTTT
>TRBJ2-3|NA|TRBV6-5|NA
CASSSSSTDTQYF
TGTGCCAGCAGTTCTTCCAGCACAGATACGCAGTATTTT
>TRBJ2-7|NA|TRBV19|NA
CASSIVRSSYEQYF
TGTGCCAGTAGTATAGTACGGAGCTCCTACGAGCAGTACTTC
>TRBJ1-2|TRBD1|TRBV5-6|once
CASSWGTGGHGYTF
TGTGCCAGCAGCTGGGGGACAGGGGGCCATGGCTACACCTTC
>TRBJ2-1|NA|TRBV2|NA
CASTQWLSYNEQFF
TGTGCCAGCACCCAGTGGCTGTCATACAATGAGCAGTTCTTC
>TRBJ2-7|NA|TRBV18|few
CASSPDSSEQYF
TGTGCCAGCTCACCCGACTCCTCCGAGCAGTACTTC
>TRBJ2-1|NA|TRBV4-1|NA
CASSQSGNEQFF
TGCGCCAGCAGCCAGTCCGGCAATGAGCAGTTCTTC
>TRBJ2-7|NA|TRBV10-1|few
CASSEGPDYEQYF
TGCGCCAGCAGTGAGGGGCCTGACTACGAGCAGTACTTC
>TRBJ1-3|TRBD1|TRBV11-2|NA
CASSIRDRGPFGNTIYF
TGTGCCAGCAGCATCCGGGACAGGGGTCCCTTTGGAAACACCATATATTTT
>TRBJ2-3|TRBD2|TRBV6-1|NA
CASSLAGASTDTQYF
TGTGCCAGCAGCCTAGCGGGGGCCAGCACAGATACGCAGTATTTT
>TRBJ1-5|NA|TRBV13|NA
CASSRRDQPQHF
TGTGCCAGCAGCAGAAGGGATCAGCCCCAGCATTTT
>TRBJ2-5|NA|TRBV10-3|NA
CAISEMAPETQYF
TGTGCCATCAGTGAAATGGCGCCAGAGACCCAGTACTTC
>TRBJ2-1|NA|TRBV9|NA
CASSVGGAVNEQFF
TGTGCCAGCAGCGTGGGGGGAGCGGTAAATGAGCAGTTCTTC
>TRBJ1-1|NA|TRBV9|NA
CASSVAQGNTEAFF
TGTGCCAGCAGCGTAGCGCAGGGTAACACTGAAGCTTTCTTT
>TRBJ2-7|NA|TRBV28|NA
CASSLFPDRGRQYF
TGTGCCAGCAGTTTATTCCCTGACCGAGGTCGGCAGTACTTC
>TRBJ2-1|NA|TRBV4-1|once
CASSGVGGGEQFF
TGCGCCAGCAGCGGTGTCGGGGGCGGTGAGCAGTTCTTC